These T cell receptor beta chains were read from a single sample in a study of T cells in Graves' hyperthyroidism and ophthalmopathy. TCRdb called the multiplex PCR reads again in MiXCR, with one record for every CDR3 protein. The repertoire holds roughly 560,000 distinct CDR3 sequences, with about 15% as singletons. What was sequenced was blood. The receptors were sampled from a woman between 40 and 50 years old with Graves' ophthalmopathy. Both conserved end residues are part of each CDR3. A D gene is named only where the DNA matches it firmly. The size of a clone is reported for some rows only, either as once, few or many, or as a class for expanded clones.

j_call clone_size v_call d_call cdr3_nt cdr3_aa
TRBJ1-5 few TRBV4-2 TRBD1 TGTGCCAGCAGCCAAGGAGACAGGGGGCATCAGCCCCAGCATTTT CASSQGDRGHQPQHF
TRBJ2-5 many TRBV20-1 NA TGCAGTGCTACAGTATCCCCAGAGACCCAGTACTTC CSATVSPETQYF
TRBJ2-1 few TRBV20-1 NA TGCAGTGCTAGAGAGTTGGGGGCTGGGCCCGGCAATGAGCAGTTCTTC CSARELGAGPGNEQFF
TRBJ2-7 NA TRBV6-1 NA TGTGCCAGCAGTGATACGTCCCGGACCTACGAGCAGTACTTC CASSDTSRTYEQYF
TRBJ2-7 few TRBV20-1 TRBD2 TGCAGTGCTAGAGATGACCTAGCGGGAGTACTCTCCTACGAGCAGTACTTC CSARDDLAGVLSYEQYF
TRBJ2-7 many TRBV28 TRBD2 TGTGCCAGCAGCTCCGTCCTCTCGGGGGGGGCCTACGAGCAGTACTTC CASSSVLSGGAYEQYF
TRBJ1-6 few TRBV28 TRBD1 TGTGCCAGCAGTCGGGACAGGGGTAATACGGTTTCACCCCTCCACTTT CASSRDRGNTVSPLHF
TRBJ2-2 few TRBV27 NA TGTGCCAGCAGTTTAGAGAGTCCACATTTTGCCGGGGAGCTGTTTTTT CASSLESPHFAGELFF
TRBJ1-1 few TRBV24-1 TRBD1 TGTGCCACCAGTGATCACGATGGACAGGGGACATCGGAAGCTTTCTTT CATSDHDGQGTSEAFF
TRBJ1-5 NA TRBV19 NA TGTGCCAGTAGTATGGATCTTTCAAGCAATCAGCCCCAGCATTTT CASSMDLSSNQPQHF
TRBJ2-3 NA TRBV29-1 NA TGCAGCGTTGAGGGCAGGGTGAGAGATACGCAGTATTTT CSVEGRVRDTQYF
TRBJ1-1 many TRBV19 NA TGTGCCAGTAGTATTCAACTGAACACTGAAGCTTTCTTT CASSIQLNTEAFF
TRBJ1-2 NA TRBV7-2 NA TGTGCCAGCAGCTTAGTAGGCAGCCGAAACTATGGCTACACCTTC CASSLVGSRNYGYTF
TRBJ2-5 many TRBV6-5 NA TGTGCCGTGGTCCGGGACGTGCAAGAGACCCAGTACTTC CAVVRDVQETQYF
TRBJ1-6 few TRBV6-4 NA TGTGCCAGCAGTGAGGGATATAATTCACCCCTCCACTTT CASSEGYNSPLHF
TRBJ2-7 many TRBV2 NA TGTGCCAGCAGTGAATCGGCAGGGCAATCCTACGAGCAGTACTTC CASSESAGQSYEQYF
TRBJ1-2 many TRBV7-9 NA TGTGCCAGCAGTCACAGTGGGGTTAACTATGGCTACACCTTC CASSHSGVNYGYTF
TRBJ1-1 many TRBV5-1 NA TGCGCCAGCAGCTTGGCCTACCAAGATTTGAACACTGAAGCTTTCTTT CASSLAYQDLNTEAFF
TRBJ2-7 many TRBV27 NA TGTGCCAGCAGTCACAACGGGTGGGAGCAGTACTTC CASSHNGWEQYF
TRBJ2-5 many TRBV20-1 TRBD2 TGCAGTGCTCTGTTAGCGGGAGGGCCGGGAAAAGAGACCCAGTACTTC CSALLAGGPGKETQYF
TRBJ2-2 many TRBV29-1 NA TGCTACCGGCTGGGCACCGGGGAGCTGTTTTTT CYRLGTGELFF